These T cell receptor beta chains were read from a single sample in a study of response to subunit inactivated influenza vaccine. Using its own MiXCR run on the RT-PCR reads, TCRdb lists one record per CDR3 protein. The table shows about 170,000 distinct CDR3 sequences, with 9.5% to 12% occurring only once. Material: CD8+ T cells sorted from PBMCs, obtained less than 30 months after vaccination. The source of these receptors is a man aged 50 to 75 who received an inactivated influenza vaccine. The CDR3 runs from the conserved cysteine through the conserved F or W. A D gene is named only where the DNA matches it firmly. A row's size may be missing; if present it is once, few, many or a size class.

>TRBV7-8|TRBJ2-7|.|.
CASSLRLEQYF
TGTGCCAGCAGCTTACGTCTCGAGCAGTACTTC
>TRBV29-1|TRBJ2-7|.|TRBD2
CSVLAGESYEQYF
TGCAGCGTTTTAGCGGGGGAGTCCTACGAGCAGTACTTC
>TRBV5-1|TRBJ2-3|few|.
CASTLRTGWDTQYF
TGCGCCAGCACCCTAAGGACGGGATGGGATACGCAGTATTTT
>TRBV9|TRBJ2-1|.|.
CASSTLGHNEQFF
TGTGCCAGCAGCACCCTGGGACACAATGAGCAGTTCTTC
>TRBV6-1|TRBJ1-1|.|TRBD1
CASRPGGYTEAFF
TGTGCCAGCAGACCAGGGGGGTACACTGAAGCTTTCTTT
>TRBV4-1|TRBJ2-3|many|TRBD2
CASSLLAAGTDTQYF
TGCGCCAGCAGCTTACTAGCGGCCGGCACAGATACGCAGTATTTT
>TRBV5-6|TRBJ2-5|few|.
CASTTGGMGETQYF
TGTGCCAGCACCACCGGCGGGATGGGTGAGACCCAGTACTTC
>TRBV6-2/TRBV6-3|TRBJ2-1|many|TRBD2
CASSRQREAYNEQFF
TGTGCCAGCAGCAGACAGCGGGAGGCCTACAATGAGCAGTTCTTC
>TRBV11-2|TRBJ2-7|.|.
CASSPLGRRLGTGYEQYF
TGTGCCAGCAGCCCGTTGGGCAGACGACTGGGTACGGGTTACGAGCAGTACTTC
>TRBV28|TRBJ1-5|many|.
CASSLGQINQPQHF
TGTGCCAGCAGTTTAGGACAGATCAATCAGCCCCAGCATTTT
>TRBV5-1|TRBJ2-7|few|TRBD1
CASSHPGQGFYEQYF
TGCGCCAGCAGCCACCCGGGACAGGGGTTCTACGAGCAGTACTTC
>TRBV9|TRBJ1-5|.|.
CASSVGSGHQPQHF
TGTGCCAGCAGCGTAGGGTCGGGTCATCAGCCCCAGCATTTT
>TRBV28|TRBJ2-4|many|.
CASSPPEVQISIQYF
TGTGCCAGCAGCCCGCCGGAGGTCCAAATTTCCATTCAGTACTTC
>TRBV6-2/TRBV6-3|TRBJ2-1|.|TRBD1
CASSYSWGDRVYNEQFF
TGTGCCAGCAGTTACTCGTGGGGGGACAGGGTCTACAATGAGCAGTTCTTC
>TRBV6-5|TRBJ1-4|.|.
CASSYGGTNEKLFF
TGTGCCAGCAGTTACGGTGGGACTAATGAAAAACTGTTTTTT
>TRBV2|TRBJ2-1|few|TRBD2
CASTSGGGYNEQFF
TGTGCCAGCACTAGCGGGGGGGGCTACAATGAGCAGTTCTTC
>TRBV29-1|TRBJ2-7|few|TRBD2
CSVRMSRGRANEQYF
TGCAGCGTGCGCATGTCGCGCGGGAGGGCCAACGAGCAGTACTTC
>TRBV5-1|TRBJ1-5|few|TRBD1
CASSPGDRSNQPQHF
TGCGCCAGCAGCCCCGGGGACAGGAGTAATCAGCCCCAGCATTTT
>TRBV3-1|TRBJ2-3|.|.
CASSQDKPGVTQYF
TGTGCCAGCAGCCAAGATAAGCCAGGGGTTACGCAGTATTTT
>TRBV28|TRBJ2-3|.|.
CASSLPAEGPPTDTQYF
TGTGCCAGCAGTCTTCCCGCAGAGGGTCCTCCCACAGATACGCAGTATTTT
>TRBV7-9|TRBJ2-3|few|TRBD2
CASSFHEREGQYF
TGTGCCAGCAGCTTTCATGAGCGGGAGGGGCAGTATTTT
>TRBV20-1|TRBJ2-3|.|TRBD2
CSAREFASGSDTQYF
TGCAGTGCTAGAGAATTTGCTAGCGGTTCAGATACGCAGTATTTT
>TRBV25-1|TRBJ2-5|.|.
CASSGWTEKETQYF
TGTGCCAGCAGTGGTTGGACGGAGAAAGAGACCCAGTACTTC
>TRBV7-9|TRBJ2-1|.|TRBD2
CASSLVGTSPRNEQFF
TGTGCCAGCAGCTTAGTGGGGACTAGCCCACGCAATGAGCAGTTCTTC
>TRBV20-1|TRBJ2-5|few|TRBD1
CSARDPGQGPAQYF
TGCAGTGCTAGAGACCCGGGACAGGGCCCCGCCCAGTACTTC
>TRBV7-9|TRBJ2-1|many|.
CASSYVGGDEQFF
TGTGCCAGCAGCTATGTAGGGGGTGATGAGCAGTTCTTC
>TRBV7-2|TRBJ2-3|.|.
CASRSGFRTDTQYF
TGTGCCAGCAGGAGCGGGTTCCGCACAGATACGCAGTATTTT
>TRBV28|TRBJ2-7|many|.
CASSPDYEQYF
TGTGCCAGCAGTCCAGACTACGAGCAGTACTTC
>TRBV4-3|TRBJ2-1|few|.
CASSQAPSSYNEQFF
TGCGCCAGCAGCCAAGCTCCCAGCTCCTACAATGAGCAGTTCTTC
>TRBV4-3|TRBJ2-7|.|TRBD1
CASSQRQGPYEQYF
TGCGCCAGCAGCCAAAGACAGGGACCCTACGAGCAGTACTTC
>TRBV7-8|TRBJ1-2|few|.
CASSRGSGNYGYTF
TGTGCCAGCAGCCGCGGGTCAGGGAACTATGGCTACACCTTC
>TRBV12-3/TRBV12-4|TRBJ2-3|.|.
CASSLRQNTDTQYF
TGTGCCAGCAGCCTCCGACAGAACACAGATACGCAGTATTTT